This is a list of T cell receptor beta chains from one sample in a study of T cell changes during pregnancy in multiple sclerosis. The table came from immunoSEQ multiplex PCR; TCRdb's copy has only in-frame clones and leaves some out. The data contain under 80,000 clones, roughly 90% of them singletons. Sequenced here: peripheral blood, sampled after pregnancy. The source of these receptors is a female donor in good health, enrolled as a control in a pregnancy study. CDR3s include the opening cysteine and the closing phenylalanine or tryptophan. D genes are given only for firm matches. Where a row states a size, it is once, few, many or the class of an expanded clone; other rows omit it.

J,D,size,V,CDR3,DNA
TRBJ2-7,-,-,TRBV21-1,CASSRSWSSYEQYF,TGTGCCAGCTCTAGGAGCTGGAGCTCCTACGAGCAGTACTTC
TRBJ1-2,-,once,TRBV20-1,CSAQSNYGYTF,TGCAGTGCCCAATCTAACTATGGCTACACCTTC
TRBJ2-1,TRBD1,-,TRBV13,CASSLGDRVNEQFF,TGTGCCAGCAGCTTAGGGGACAGGGTCAATGAGCAGTTCTTC
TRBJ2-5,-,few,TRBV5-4,CASGRVGETQYF,TGTGCCAGCGGCAGGGTTGGGGAGACCCAGTACTTC
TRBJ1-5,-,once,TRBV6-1,CASSPERRQPQHF,TGTGCCAGCAGTCCGGAGCGGAGGCAGCCCCAGCATTTT
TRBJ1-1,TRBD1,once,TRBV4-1,CASSHGQGRTEAFF,TGCGCCAGCAGCCACGGACAGGGGAGGACTGAAGCTTTCTTT
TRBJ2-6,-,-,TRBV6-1,CASSEGGTGANVLTF,TGTGCCAGCAGTGAAGGCGGGACTGGGGCCAACGTCCTGACTTTC
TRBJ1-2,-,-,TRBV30,CAWSSTSYGYTF,TGTGCCTGGAGTTCGACATCCTATGGCTACACCTTC
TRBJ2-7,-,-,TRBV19,CASSTITSGTNSYEQYF,TGTGCCAGTAGTACCATCACCTCCGGGACAAACTCCTACGAGCAGTACTTC
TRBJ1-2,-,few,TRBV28,CASGSGGPRYTF,TGTGCCAGCGGTAGCGGGGGGCCCCGCTACACCTTC
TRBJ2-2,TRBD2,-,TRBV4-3,CASSQERLAGVYGGELFF,TGCGCCAGCAGCCAAGAGAGACTAGCGGGAGTGTATGGCGGGGAGCTGTTTTTT
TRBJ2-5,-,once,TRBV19,CASSIKGVRETQYF,TGTGCCAGTAGTATAAAGGGAGTAAGGGAGACCCAGTACTTC
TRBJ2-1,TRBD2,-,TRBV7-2,CASSSGLAGYNEQFF,TGTGCCAGCAGCTCCGGACTAGCGGGGTACAATGAGCAGTTCTTC
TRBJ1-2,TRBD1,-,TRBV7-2,CASIHSAGGYYGYTF,TGTGCCAGCATCCATTCCGCAGGGGGCTACTATGGCTACACCTTC
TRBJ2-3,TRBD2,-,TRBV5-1,CASSLVGLAGLDTQYF,TGCGCCAGCAGCTTGGTGGGACTAGCGGGACTAGATACGCAGTATTTT
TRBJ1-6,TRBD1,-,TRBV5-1,CASSLSGQGRSPLHF,TGCGCCAGCAGCTTGTCGGGACAGGGACGATCACCCCTCCACTTT
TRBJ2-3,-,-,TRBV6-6,CASSPDSTDTQYF,TGTGCCAGCAGCCCGGACTCGACAGATACGCAGTATTTT
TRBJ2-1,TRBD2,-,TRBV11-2,CASSHISGLPGEQFF,TGTGCCAGCAGCCACATTAGCGGGCTGCCTGGAGAGCAGTTCTTC